Below are 15 T cell receptor delta chains sequenced from a single sample in a study of TRDV2 sequences in healthy donors. TCRdb called clones anew from the PCR reads with CATT. Seen here are over 2,000 delta-chain clones, nearly 65% observed once, and the top ten hold 12% to 15%. Sequences were obtained from Vd2+ gamma-delta T cells from blood. The receptors were sampled from a human donor in good health.

Worth noting for this clone: This sequence may be a read error, since a much larger clone differs from it by one base. V and J are TRDV2 and TRDJ3; D unclear. The CDR3 totals 20 residues. Germline CDR1 GEAIGNYY, CDR2 EKD. V lost 0 bases to trimming and J lost 2 bases, with 19 bases between them. CDR3 nucleotides: TGTGCCTGTGACACCGTCGCTAGGGGCACCCAGCCCTGGGACACCCGACAGATGTTTTTC. It encodes CACDTVARGTQPWDTRQMFF.

This clone was seen only a few times. The rearrangement links TRDV2 to TRDJ1; 8 positions agree with TRDD3. CDR1 and CDR2 (germline): GEAIGNYY, EKD. The length of the CDR3 is 22 residues. J lost 3 bases, V lost 0 bases, and 26 bases had no gene match. This chain's CDR3 is CACDTVEGNLRTGGPQPDKLIF. The CDR3 DNA reads TGTGCCTGTGACACCGTCGAGGGGAACCTGCGAACTGGGGGGCCCCAACCCGATAAACTCATCTTT.

This sequence joins TRDV2 and TRDJ1; 12 bases match TRDD3. This CDR3 has 16 amino acids. Germline values: CDR1 GEAIGNYY, CDR2 EKD. V lost 3 bases and J lost 0; bases outside the gene matches: 4. Written as DNA, the CDR3 is TGTGCCTGTGACGGGCTGGGGGATACGTACACCGATAAACTCATCTTT. Translated, it gives CACDGLGDTYTDKLIF.

The rearrangement uses TRDV2 and TRDJ1; TRDD3 aligns across 12 bases. V lost 3 bases and J lost 0; bases outside the gene matches: 19. CDR1 and CDR2 (germline): GEAIGNYY, EKD. CDR3 length: 21 amino acids. The CDR3 DNA sequence: TGTGCCTGTGACGCGCTGGGGGATACGAGAGCAGTATCAAACCACACCGATAAACTCATCTTT. Amino acid sequence: CACDALGDTRAVSNHTDKLIF.

V usage is TRDV2 and J usage is TRDJ1, with TRDD3 matching over 11 bases. CDR3 length: 16 amino acids. CDR1 is GEAIGNYY and CDR2 is EKD in the germline V gene. After removal of 3 bases from V and 3 bases from J, the junction contained 8 bases not matched to a gene. The CDR3 region is CACDPLGDRRADKLIF. The CDR3 DNA follows: TGTGCCTGTGACCCACTGGGGGATAGGAGGGCCGATAAACTCATCTTT.

This chain links TRDV2 with TRDJ1; 9 positions match TRDD3. The CDR3 covers 14 residues. V shed 2 bases, J shed 10 bases, and the junction held 10 bases outside the gene matches. Germline loops: CDR1 GEAIGNYY, CDR2 EKD. The CDR3 reads CACDKLGDSGRLIF. DNA for the CDR3: TGTGCCTGTGACAAACTGGGGGACTCCGGCCGACTCATCTTT.

This clone is labeled as hyperexpanded. This rearrangement joins TRDV2 to TRDJ1; D perhaps matches TRDD3 (5 bases). Germline V gene sequence: CDR1 GEAIGNYY, CDR2 EKD. There are 18 residues in the CDR3. The ends were cut back, 0 bases at V and 2 bases at J, with 21 bases in the middle. CDR3 protein: CACDTVTGLLNWTDKLIF. CDR3 DNA sequence: TGTGCCTGTGACACCGTTACTGGACTTTTAAATTGGACCGATAAACTCATCTTT.

The chain has TRDV2 and TRDJ1; 8 nucleotides agree with TRDD3. The CDR3 has 17 residues. The junction had 11 bases not matched to a gene; V was cut back by 3 bases and J by 0 bases. CDR1 and CDR2 from the germline V gene are GEAIGNYY and EKD. CDR3 sequence (DNA): TGTGCCTGTGACCACATACTGGGGGCCTCCCACACCGATAAACTCATCTTT. Encoded protein: CACDHILGASHTDKLIF.

Only a few counts were recorded for this clone. The chain links TRDV2 to TRDJ1; D perhaps matches TRDD3 (5 bases). Germline V gene data show CDR1 as GEAIGNYY and CDR2 as EKD. The CDR3 consists of 15 residues. The V end was cut by 3 bases, the J end by 0 bases, with 13 bases between. The CDR3 region is CACDRVGAYTDKLIF. In nucleotides, the CDR3 is TGTGCCTGTGACCGGGTTGGGGCCTACACCGATAAACTCATCTTT.

J is TRDJ3 and V is TRDV2; D is perhaps TRDD3 (6 bases). V dropped 3 bases and J dropped 0 bases, with 23 bases sitting between them. CDR3 size: 21 residues. Germline V gene data show CDR1 as GEAIGNYY and CDR2 as EKD. The CDR3 DNA reads as TGTGCCTGTGACTCTACTGAGGTGGGGGGCCATAGCTCCTGGGACACCCGACAGATGTTTTTC. Protein: CACDSTEVGGHSSWDTRQMFF.

The J gene is TRDJ1, the V gene TRDV2, with 10 bases identical to TRDD3. V lost 3 bases and J lost 0; bases outside the gene matches: 6. Germline CDR1 reads GEAIGNYY; CDR2 reads EKD. This CDR3 comprises 16 residues. DNA of the CDR3: TGTGCCTGTGACCCACTGGGGGATCCGTACACCGATAAACTCATCTTT. Its translation: CACDPLGDPYTDKLIF.

The V gene is TRDV2, the J gene TRDJ1; 12 nucleotides agree with TRDD3. This CDR3 has 18 amino acids. J was trimmed by 3 bases and V by 0 bases; bases with no gene match: 10. Per germline, CDR1 GEAIGNYY and CDR2 EKD. The CDR3 nucleotides read TGTGCCTGTGACACCGTCGCTTCAGCTGGGGGATACGCCGATAAACTCATCTTT. It codes for CACDTVASAGGYADKLIF.

The V call is TRDV2, the J call TRDJ1; 12 bases fit TRDD3. Germline V lookup: CDR1 GEAIGNYY, CDR2 EKD. The CDR3 has 18 residues. J lost 3 bases, V lost 0 bases, and 10 bases had no gene match. The CDR3 loop is CACDTLLTGGYMADKLIF. DNA for the CDR3: TGTGCCTGTGACACCCTCCTCACTGGGGGATACATGGCCGATAAACTCATCTTT.

This chain connects TRDV2 to TRDJ3; tentatively, D is TRDD3 (6 bases). The CDR3 extends over 19 amino acids. Germline CDR1 reads GEAIGNYY; CDR2 reads EKD. Trimming stripped 0 bases from V and 1 base from J, with 15 bases between. CDR3 in amino acids: CACDTVPRGGSWDTRQMFF. The CDR3 bases are TGTGCCTGTGACACCGTGCCCAGGGGGGGATCCTGGGACACCCGACAGATGTTTTTC.

This clone was found a few times. The chain combines TRDV2 with TRDJ3; no clear D gene. V dropped 0 bases and J dropped 4 bases, with 0 bases sitting between them. This CDR3 is 13 amino acids long. Germline V CDR1 and CDR2: GEAIGNYY, EKD. DNA of the CDR3: TGTGCCTGTGACACCTGGGACACCCGACAGATGTTTTTC. This codes for CACDTWDTRQMFF.